Detailed here is one T cell receptor (beta chain). What it binds is unknown. TCRdb keeps only in-frame clones here, not all; method: immunoSEQ multiplex PCR. The sample includes 25,000 to 30,000 clones, 79% seen only once; the top ten take about 7.7%. Germline CDR1 is SGHNT and CDR2 is YYREEE (reference sequence). This CDR3 comprises 13 residues. Trimming cost V 3 bases and J 6 bases, with 10 bases left between them. The record originates from a study of a mutant IDH1 vaccine in newly diagnosed glioma. Overall study: In some groups vaccination began 4-6 weeks post-radiotherapy; others received it with temozolomide. Before enrollment, patients got radiotherapy alone, temozolomide alone, or mostly the combination.

Time point indicated: week 5, during vaccination. Every vaccine dose comprised 300 ug of mutant IDH1 20-mer peptide plus topical imiquimod. The astrocytomas were IDH1-mutant, ATRX-negative, and WHO grade 3 or 4. This receptor was taken from a man aged 40-49 years with glioma. Some clones in this sample may be carry-over from other donors' samples. The chain uses TRBV5-4 and TRBJ2-1; D is undetermined. This material consisted of PBMCs, taken from a glioma patient whose treatment included an IDH1 peptide vaccine. CDR3 residues: CASSSQPGNEQFF. The CDR3, as DNA: TGTGCCAGCAGCTCCCAGCCGGGCAATGAGCAGTTCTTC. Combining the CDR3 with reference TRBV5-4 and TRBJ2-1 gives the whole variable domain ETGVTQSPTHLIKTRGQQVTLRCSSQSGHNTVSWYQQALGQGPQFIFQYYREEENGRGNFPPRFSGLQFPNYSSELNVNALELDDSALYLCASSSQPGNEQFFGPGTRLTVL.